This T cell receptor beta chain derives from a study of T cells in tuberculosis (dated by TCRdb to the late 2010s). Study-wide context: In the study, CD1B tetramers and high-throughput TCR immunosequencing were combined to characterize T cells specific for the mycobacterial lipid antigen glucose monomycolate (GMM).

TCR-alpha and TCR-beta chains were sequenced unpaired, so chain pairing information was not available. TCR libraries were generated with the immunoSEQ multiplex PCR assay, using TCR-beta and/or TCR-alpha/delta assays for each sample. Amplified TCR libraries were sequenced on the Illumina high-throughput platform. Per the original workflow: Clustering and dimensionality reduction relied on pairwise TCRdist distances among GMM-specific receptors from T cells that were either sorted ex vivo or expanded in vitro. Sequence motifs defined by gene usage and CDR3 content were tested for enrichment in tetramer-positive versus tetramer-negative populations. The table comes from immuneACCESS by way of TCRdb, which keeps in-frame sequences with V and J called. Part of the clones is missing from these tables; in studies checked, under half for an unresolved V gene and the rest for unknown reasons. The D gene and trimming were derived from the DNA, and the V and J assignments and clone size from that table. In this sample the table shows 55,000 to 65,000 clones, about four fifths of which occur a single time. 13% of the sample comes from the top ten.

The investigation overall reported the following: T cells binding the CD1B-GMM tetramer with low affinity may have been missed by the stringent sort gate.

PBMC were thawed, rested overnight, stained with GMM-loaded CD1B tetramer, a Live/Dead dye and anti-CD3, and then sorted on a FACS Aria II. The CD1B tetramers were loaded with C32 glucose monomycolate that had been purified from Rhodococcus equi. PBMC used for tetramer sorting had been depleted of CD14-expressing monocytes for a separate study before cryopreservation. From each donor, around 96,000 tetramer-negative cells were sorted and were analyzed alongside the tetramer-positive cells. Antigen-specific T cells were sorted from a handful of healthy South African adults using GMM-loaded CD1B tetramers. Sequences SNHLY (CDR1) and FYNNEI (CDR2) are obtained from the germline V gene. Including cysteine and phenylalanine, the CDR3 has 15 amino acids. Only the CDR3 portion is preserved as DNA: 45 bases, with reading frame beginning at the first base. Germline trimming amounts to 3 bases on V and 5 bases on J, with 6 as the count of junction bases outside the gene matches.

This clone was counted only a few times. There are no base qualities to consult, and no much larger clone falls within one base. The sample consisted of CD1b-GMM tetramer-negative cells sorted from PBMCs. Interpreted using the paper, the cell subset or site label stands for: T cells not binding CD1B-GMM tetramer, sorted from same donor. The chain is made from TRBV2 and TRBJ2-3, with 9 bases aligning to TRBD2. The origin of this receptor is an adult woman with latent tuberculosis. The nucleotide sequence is TGTGCCAGCAGTGATGGGGTAGCGGGAGTAGATACGCAGTATTTT. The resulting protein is CASSDGVAGVDTQYF.